This T cell receptor beta chain was documented in a study of identical twins. J gave up 7 bases and V 0 bases, and 3 bases lay outside the gene matches. The CDR3 extends over 14 amino acids. Germline V CDR1 and CDR2: MNHEY, SVGAGI. TCRdb re-derived calls from the 5' RACE reads in MiXCR, one entry per CDR3 protein. The sample yields a few hundred thousand distinct CDR3 sequences, approximately 24% seen once. The same sample was also used in a study of T cells expressing NK-cell markers. From that study: Cells sorted as CD3+CD56+NKG2C+, CD3+CD56+NKG2C- and CD3+CD56-NKG2C+ T cells supplied the TCR beta repertoires. Seven HCMV-seropositive donors and one seronegative donor made up the eight sequenced donors. In several experiments, sorting was restricted to alpha-beta TCR T cells by an anti-gamma-delta TCR antibody. Six of the donors carried dominant NKG2C+ clonotypes that took up about 1.0-7.0% of their CD8+ T cells.

This clonotype originated in a woman aged 18-29 years in good health. This sequence joins TRBV6-5 and TRBJ1-2; 9 bases fit TRBD1. The sequencing input was CD4+ T cells sorted from blood. DNA for the CDR3: TGTGCCAGCAGTTACTCGGACAGGGGAGGTGGCTACACCTTC. This translates into CASSYSDRGGGYTF.